The 2 T cell receptor beta chains reported below all come from one sample, sequenced in a study of blood T cell repertoires in COVID-19. TCRdb's copy holds only in-frame clones and misses some; the assay was immunoSEQ multiplex PCR. Of some 290,000 clones detected, about 90% appear once; the ten largest clones hold approximately 12%. Sequenced sample: peripheral blood. These receptor sequences come from a woman aged 25 to 45 with COVID-19, enrolled during active disease.

The chain uses TRBV6-5 and TRBJ2-7, with TRBD1 matching 8 bases. CDR1 is MNHEY and CDR2 is SVGAGI in the germline V gene. V lost 5 bases and J lost 5; bases outside the gene matches: 8. The CDR3 length is 14 residues. The CDR3 is CASSPLDRVHEQYF. CDR3 in DNA: TGTGCCAGCAGTCCTCTGGACAGGGTCCACGAGCAGTACTTC.

This chain links TRBV28 with TRBJ2-5; perhaps TRBD2 as D (5 bases). From germline, CDR1 is MDHEN and CDR2 SYDVKM. The ends were cut back, 7 bases at V and 7 bases at J, with 19 bases in the middle. The CDR3 covers 14 residues. CDR3 sequence: CASTKADDRGTQYF. Written as DNA, the CDR3 is TGTGCCAGCACCAAAGCGGATGATCGTGGGACCCAGTACTTC.